This passage covers 18 T cell receptor beta chains from one sample sequenced in a study of PD-1 blockade in classical Hodgkin lymphoma. The table came from immunoSEQ multiplex PCR; TCRdb's copy has only in-frame clones and leaves some out. The sample yields some 93,000 clones, 83% seen once. This sample's time point: cycle 4 day 1 (C4D1), after more than five weeks of nivolumab. With no exception, relapse followed autologous stem cell transplantation in all patients, and brentuximab vedotin exposure varied. This specimen consisted of peripheral blood mononuclear cells (PBMCs), obtained before the fourth cycle of nivolumab. These TCRs come from a human donor with classical Hodgkin lymphoma.

The genes are TRBV5-1 and TRBJ2-7; tentatively, D is TRBD1 (5 bases). The germline V gene has CDR1 SGHRS and CDR2 YFSETQ. V shed 4 bases and J shed 3 bases, with 11 bases lying between them. The CDR3 extends over 13 amino acids. This CDR3 reads CASSPFDSYEQYF. As DNA, the CDR3 is TGCGCCAGCAGCCCTTTTGACAGCTACGAGCAGTACTTC.

The J gene is TRBJ2-3, the V gene TRBV5-1; either TRBD1 or TRBD2 may fit D (5 bases each). Germline V gene lookup returns CDR1 SGHRS and CDR2 YFSETQ. CDR3 length equals 16 residues. V lost 3 bases, J lost 2 bases, and 16 bases lay in between. The CDR3 loop is CASSSGTALLTDTQYF. CDR3 DNA sequence: TGCGCCAGCAGCTCAGGGACGGCCCTTCTCACAGATACGCAGTATTTT.

The chain combines TRBV10-2 with TRBJ1-3; no clear D. The length of the CDR3 is 15 residues. In germline, CDR1 is WSHSY, CDR2 SAAADI. Trimming took 3 bases from V and 2 from J, leaving 11 bases between them. CDR3 in DNA: TGCGCCAGCAGTGACCTTAGAGCTACTGGAAACACCATATATTTT. Encoded protein: CASSDLRATGNTIYF.

This rearrangement joins TRBV4-1 to TRBJ2-5; D unresolved. V lost 5 bases, J lost 3 bases, and 10 bases lay in between. The CDR3 consists of 13 residues. The germline V gene has CDR1 MGHRA and CDR2 YSYEKL. CDR3 sequence (DNA): TGCGCCAGCAGCTTTGTAAGGGAAGAGACCCAGTACTTC. It specifies CASSFVREETQYF.

The rearrangement joins TRBV6-1 to TRBJ1-2, with D possibly being TRBD1 (5 bases). V was clipped by 0 bases and J by 4 bases, with 9 bases between them. The length of the CDR3 is 14 residues. CDR1 and CDR2 from the germline V gene are MNHNS and SASEGT. DNA for the CDR3: TGTGCCAGCAGTGAAGCGAGGGGTCCCTATGGCTACACCTTC. It yields the protein CASSEARGPYGYTF.

The chain combines TRBV5-4 with TRBJ1-1; TRBD1 matches 10 bases. The CDR3 covers 15 residues. CDR1 and CDR2 (germline): SGHNT, YYREEE (reference sequence). After removal of 5 bases from V and 5 bases from J, the junction contained 9 bases not matched to a gene. CDR3 DNA sequence: TGTGCCAGCAGTGGACAGGGGGGGCAGGGGACTGAAGCTTTCTTT. This codes for CASSGQGGQGTEAFF.

The chain recombines TRBV2 with TRBJ2-1; D is possibly TRBD1 or TRBD2 (5 bases each). Germline V gives CDR1 SNHLY, CDR2 FYNNEI. This CDR3 contains 14 residues. The V gene lost 7 bases and the J gene lost 5 bases, with 15 bases spanning the gap. The CDR3 sequence is CASKPGPTHNEQFF. Here the CDR3 DNA reads TGTGCCAGCAAGCCGGGACCAACCCACAATGAGCAGTTCTTC. Together with reference TRBV2 and TRBJ2-1, the CDR3 gives the full variable domain: EPEVTQTPSHQVTQMGQEVILRCVPISNHLYFYWYRQILGQKVEFLVSFYNNEISEKSEIFDDQFSVERPDGSNFTLKIRSTKLEDSAMYFCASKPGPTHNEQFFGPGTRLTVL.

The chain recombines TRBV5-1 with TRBJ1-1; D unclear. Germline V gene lookup returns CDR1 SGHRS and CDR2 YFSETQ. CDR3 length: 15 amino acids. The ends were cut back, 0 bases at V and 3 bases at J, with 12 bases in the middle. The CDR3 DNA reads as TGCGCCAGCAGCTTGGACGTAGGGAGGTACACTGAAGCTTTCTTT. It encodes CASSLDVGRYTEAFF.

This chain connects TRBV7-2 to TRBJ2-1; no reliable D call. CDR1 and CDR2 (germline): SGHTA, FQGNSA. Trimming took off 3 bases at V and 1 base at J, with 7 bases between the two ends. This CDR3 contains 14 residues. CDR3 region: CASSLELSYNEQFF. The CDR3 coding sequence is TGTGCCAGCAGCTTGGAGTTATCCTACAATGAGCAGTTCTTC.

This clone was observed once. The rearrangement uses TRBV5-1 and TRBJ2-7, with 8 bases matching TRBD1. The CDR3 spans 16 residues. With V trimmed by 4 bases and J by 5 bases, 14 bases remained unmatched. CDR1 and CDR2 from the germline V gene are SGHRS and YFSETQ. Here the CDR3 DNA reads TGCGCCAGCAGCACAACAGGGGGAGGATACGGCGACGAGCAGTACTTC. Protein: CASSTTGGGYGDEQYF.

The V and J genes are TRBV29-1 and TRBJ2-5; D is tentatively TRBD1 or TRBD2 (6 bases each). V was clipped by 8 bases and J by 5 bases, with 24 bases between them. Germline CDR1 is SQVTM and CDR2 is ANQGSEA. This CDR3 is built from 15 residues. This CDR3 reads CSPTGPPGAGETQYF. DNA of the CDR3: TGCAGCCCGACGGGCCCTCCGGGGGCAGGGGAGACCCAGTACTTC.

This chain connects TRBV30 to TRBJ2-7; the D gene could be TRBD1 or TRBD2 (5 bases each). Germline CDR1 GTSNPN, CDR2 SVGIG (reference sequence). Trimming cost V 2 bases and J 2 bases, with 10 bases left between them. CDR3 size: 13 residues. CDR3 sequence: CAWSPGTTYEQYF. The CDR3 DNA is TGTGCCTGGAGTCCCGGGACCACCTACGAGCAGTACTTC.

This chain uses TRBV5-4 with TRBJ2-7, with TRBD2 matching 9 bases. CDR1 is SGHNT, CDR2 YYREEE, per germline (reference sequence). Germline trimming cut 4 bases from V and 3 bases from J; bases unmatched to any gene: 11. The CDR3 extends over 16 amino acids. The chain's CDR3 is CASSGGGAALNYEQYF. CDR3 coding DNA: TGTGCCAGCAGCGGCGGGGGGGCCGCTTTGAACTACGAGCAGTACTTC.

The rearrangement links TRBV27 to TRBJ1-2; tentative D call: TRBD1 (6 bases). The CDR3 runs to 14 residues. Trimming left V 3 bases short and J 7 bases short, with 15 bases between. Germline CDR1 is MNHEY and CDR2 is SMNVEV (reference sequence). The chain's CDR3 is CASSLRGLQGGYTF. For the CDR3, the DNA is TGTGCCAGCAGTTTGCGCGGACTACAGGGTGGCTACACCTTC.

The chain uses TRBV5-1 and TRBJ2-1, with 7 bases lining up with TRBD1. Germline assignment: CDR1 SGHRS and CDR2 YFSETQ. This CDR3 is built from 15 residues. J gave up 4 bases and V 0 bases, and 4 bases lay outside the gene matches. The CDR3 is CASSLEGAEYNEQFF. The CDR3 DNA reads as TGCGCCAGCAGCTTGGAGGGGGCCGAATACAATGAGCAGTTCTTC. Filled out from reference TRBV5-1 and TRBJ2-1, the complete variable domain reads KAGVTQTPRYLIKTRGQQVTLSCSPISGHRSVSWYQQTPGQGLQFLFEYFSETQRNKGNFPGRFSGRQFSNSRSEMNVSTLELGDSALYLCASSLEGAEYNEQFFGPGTRLTVL.

The count of this clone is one. This specimen includes other DNA sequences encoding the same CDR3. This rearrangement joins TRBV29-1 to TRBJ2-7, with 7 bases aligning to TRBD2. CDR1 is SQVTM and CDR2 is ANQGSEA in the germline V gene. This CDR3 comprises 12 residues. The trim removed 4 bases at V and 3 bases at J, leaving 3 bases unmatched. The CDR3 DNA sequence: TGCAGCGTTGCGGCGGGAGTCTACGAGCAGTACTTC. It yields the protein CSVAAGVYEQYF.

The V call is TRBV2, the J call TRBJ2-3, with D possibly TRBD2 on 6 matching bases. Germline V CDR1 and CDR2: SNHLY, FYNNEI. CDR3 length: 15 amino acids. The V end was cut by 4 bases, the J end by 3 bases, with 14 bases between. In nucleotides, the CDR3 is TGTGCCAGCAGTGCCGGGGGTTTTTTAACAGATACGCAGTATTTT. Protein sequence: CASSAGGFLTDTQYF.

J is TRBJ1-2 and V is TRBV6-1; D is unresolved. Germline assignment: CDR1 MNHNS and CDR2 SASEGT. The ends were cut back, 1 base at V and 4 bases at J, with 10 bases in the middle. CDR3 length: 14 amino acids. The DNA for the CDR3 is TGTGCCAGCAGTGAAGGGCCGGCTCTCTATGGCTACACCTTC. Translated, it gives CASSEGPALYGYTF.